The rows below give T cell receptor beta chains drawn from one sample of a study of T cell responses to AZD1222 COVID-19 vaccine. Sequencing was performed with immunoSEQ multiplex PCR; in TCRdb, only in-frame clones are kept and a portion is missing. The repertoire has 120,000 to 150,000 clones, roughly nine tenths of them found once; the top ten carry more than 1.2%. The sample was peripheral blood, taken on day 0 of AZD1222 vaccination. All receptors derive from an adult in good health. CDR3s include the opening cysteine and the closing phenylalanine or tryptophan. The order of the fields is D gene, J gene, clone size, V gene, CDR3 DNA, CDR3 protein. D genes are given only for firm matches. Some rows mark clone size as missing; the rest say once, few, many or name a class of expanded clone.

>TRBD1|TRBJ2-7|-|TRBV4-2
TGTGCCAGCAGCCAAGATGTAGGACAGGAAACCGGGGAGCAGTACTTC
CASSQDVGQETGEQYF
>TRBD1|TRBJ1-6|-|TRBV7-2
TGTGCCAGCAGTGGACAGGGCGGATCACCCCTCCACTTT
CASSGQGGSPLHF
>-|TRBJ1-2|-|TRBV24-1
TGTGCCACCAGCAGACGGGGAGGACACGGGATCGATGGCTACACCTTC
CATSRRGGHGIDGYTF
>TRBD2|TRBJ2-5|-|TRBV7-3
TGTGCCAGCAGCTCGGGACTAGCCCTAAAAGAGACCCAGTACTTC
CASSSGLALKETQYF
>TRBD1|TRBJ2-7|-|TRBV19
TGTGCCAGTAGTATATCGGGGACAGACTCCTACGAGCAGTACTTC
CASSISGTDSYEQYF
>-|TRBJ1-4|-|TRBV7-8
TGTGCCAGCAGCTCCTATATTGAAAAACTGTTTTTT
CASSSYIEKLFF
>TRBD2|TRBJ2-1|-|TRBV7-3
TGTGCCAGCAGCTTAACTTCCGGACTAGCGGGGTTGAATGAGCAGTTCTTC
CASSLTSGLAGLNEQFF
>TRBD1|TRBJ2-7|-|TRBV6-5
TGTGCCAGCAGTTACGGGACAGGGGATTTATACGAGCAGTACTTC
CASSYGTGDLYEQYF
>-|TRBJ2-2|-|TRBV27
TGTGCCAGCAGTATCGTAGCGGCGAACACCGGGGAGCTGTTTTTT
CASSIVAANTGELFF
>-|TRBJ2-1|-|TRBV6-5
TGTGCCAGCAGGGACTCCCTCTACAATGAGCAGTTCTTC
CASRDSLYNEQFF
>TRBD2|TRBJ2-3|-|TRBV11-3
TGTGCCAGCACCGGGACTAGCGGGAGGGCCGGTGGCACAGATACGCAGTATTTT
CASTGTSGRAGGTDTQYF
>TRBD1|TRBJ1-5|-|TRBV27
TGTGCCAGCAGTTTAGGGACAGGGGGGATAAATCAGCCCCAGCATTTT
CASSLGTGGINQPQHF
>TRBD1|TRBJ2-7|-|TRBV9
TGTGCCAGCGCGCGGACAGGGGGCGCCTTATCCTACGAGCAGTACTTC
CASARTGGALSYEQYF
>-|TRBJ1-4|-|TRBV28
TGTGCCAGCAGTTCTGGGACGGGGAATGAAAAACTGTTTTTT
CASSSGTGNEKLFF
>-|TRBJ1-6|-|TRBV19
TGTGCCAGTAGTATCCGGGGGACCGATAATTCACCCCTCCACTTT
CASSIRGTDNSPLHF
>TRBD2|TRBJ2-1|once|TRBV10-3
TGTGCCATCAGGGGGCTAGCGGCTGATAATGAGCAGTTCTTC
CAIRGLAADNEQFF
>-|TRBJ1-1|-|TRBV9
TGTGCCAGCAGCGTAGTGCCGTCGGACACTGAAGCTTTCTTT
CASSVVPSDTEAFF
>TRBD1|TRBJ2-3|-|TRBV7-3
TGTGCCAGCAGCCAACAGGGGGCAGATACGCAGTATTTT
CASSQQGADTQYF
>-|TRBJ2-7|few|TRBV11-2
TGTGCCAGCAGCTTTACGGACGGACTCTCCTACGAGCAGTACTTC
CASSFTDGLSYEQYF
>TRBD2|TRBJ2-1|-|TRBV7-3
TGTGCCAGCAGCTTCGTTCCGGGGACTAGCCAGCATGAGCAGTTCTTC
CASSFVPGTSQHEQFF
>-|TRBJ2-7|-|TRBV5-1
TGCGCCAGCAGCTTTTTGGGGTCAGGGTACGAGCAGTACTTC
CASSFLGSGYEQYF
>TRBD1|TRBJ2-1|-|TRBV7-3
TGTGCCAGCAGCTTGGTGGACAGGGGCTACAATGAGCAGTTCTTC
CASSLVDRGYNEQFF
>-|TRBJ2-1|-|TRBV27
TGTGCCAGCAGTTTAGGGCAGGGATACAATGAGCAGTTCTTC
CASSLGQGYNEQFF
>-|TRBJ1-4|-|TRBV30
TGTGCCTGGAGTTTCCGGCAGGGAGGTGAAAAACTGTTTTTT
CAWSFRQGGEKLFF
>-|TRBJ1-1|-|TRBV6-4
TGTGCCAGCAGGCTACAGGGATCATCAGGGAACACTGAAGCTTTCTTT
CASRLQGSSGNTEAFF
>-|TRBJ2-3|-|TRBV5-8
TGTGCCAGCAGCTTGGGCGCAAGTAGCACAGATACGCAGTATTTT
CASSLGASSTDTQYF
>TRBD1|TRBJ1-6|-|TRBV5-1
TGCGCCAGCAGCTTCACCGGGACAGGGGACGGAACACCCCTCCACTTT
CASSFTGTGDGTPLHF
>TRBD1|TRBJ1-4|-|TRBV6-2/TRBV6-3
TGTGCCAGCAGTTACCCTGTAGGAGAGCCGACACAGGGGGCCTCCGAAAAACTGTTTTTT
CASSYPVGEPTQGASEKLFF
>-|TRBJ1-1|once|TRBV25-1
TGTGCCAGCAGCCCGCCGGAAATTAGGGGGGTGAACACTGAAGCTTTCTTT
CASSPPEIRGVNTEAFF
>-|TRBJ2-6|-|TRBV6-4
TGTGCCAGCAGTGACTCACTCTCTGGGGCCAACGTCCTGACTTTC
CASSDSLSGANVLTF
>-|TRBJ1-6|-|TRBV6-1
TGTGCCAGCAGTGAAAAAATGCCACCAAATTCACCCCTCCACTTT
CASSEKMPPNSPLHF
>-|TRBJ1-1|few|TRBV6-2/TRBV6-3
TGTGCCAGCAGTTTAGGGCCCCACCTAGGGATGAACACTGAAGCTTTCTTT
CASSLGPHLGMNTEAFF
>TRBD1|TRBJ1-2|-|TRBV10-1
TGCGCCGGATTCCAAACACAGGGGCCCGAAGGAGGCTACACCTTC
CAGFQTQGPEGGYTF
>-|TRBJ2-3|-|TRBV12-3/TRBV12-4
TGTGCCAGCAGACCAAGGGAGTGGGATACGCAGTATTTT
CASRPREWDTQYF
>TRBD1|TRBJ1-5|once|TRBV7-8
TGTGCCAGCAGCTTAGGGACAGGGATTAGCAATCAGCCCCAGCATTTT
CASSLGTGISNQPQHF
>-|TRBJ1-3|-|TRBV7-9
TGTGCCAGCAGCTTATATACCGGGGGAAAGAGTGACACCATATATTTT
CASSLYTGGKSDTIYF
>-|TRBJ2-7|-|TRBV24-1
TGTGCCACCAGCACCCGGAGTCAGAACCCTTGGGAGCAGTACTTC
CATSTRSQNPWEQYF
>-|TRBJ1-1|-|TRBV11-3
TGTGCCAGCAGCTTAGGTCAGTGGACTGAAGCTTTCTTT
CASSLGQWTEAFF
>TRBD2|TRBJ2-2|-|TRBV3-1/TRBV3-2
TGTGCCAGCACCTTGCTAGCGGCTAACACCGGGGAGCTGTTTTTT
CASTLLAANTGELFF
>-|TRBJ1-4|-|TRBV28
TGTGCCAGCAGGCCGCCGGGGGTGACGGACCTGTTTTTT
CASRPPGVTDLFF
>-|TRBJ2-7|-|TRBV29-1
TGCAGCGTTTTGGGGACCTACGAGCAGTACTTC
CSVLGTYEQYF
>-|TRBJ2-3|-|TRBV11-3
TGTGCCAGCAGCCCCGGACAGAGCACAGATACGCAGTATTTT
CASSPGQSTDTQYF
>TRBD2|TRBJ2-1|-|TRBV7-7
TGTGCCAGCAGCCCCTTCACTAGCGGGGCATATGAGCAGTTCTTC
CASSPFTSGAYEQFF
>-|TRBJ2-1|-|TRBV7-9
TGTGCCAGCAGCTTCCAGGGGTTTTCCTACAATGAGCAGTTCTTC
CASSFQGFSYNEQFF
>-|TRBJ2-7|-|TRBV12-3/TRBV12-4
TGTGCCAGCAGTTTGCAGGGACCCTACGAGCAGTACTTC
CASSLQGPYEQYF
>TRBD1|TRBJ1-4|-|TRBV18
TGTGCCAGCTCACCGACAGGGAGAGACGAAAAACTGTTTTTT
CASSPTGRDEKLFF
>-|TRBJ1-5|-|TRBV3-1/TRBV3-2
TGTGCCAGCAGCCCAGGTAGCCAGGGCAATCAGCCCCAGCATTTT
CASSPGSQGNQPQHF
>-|TRBJ1-1|-|TRBV7-3
TGTGCCAGCAGCTCGCTCGGACAGCTGAACACTGAAGCTTTCTTT
CASSSLGQLNTEAFF
>-|TRBJ1-5|-|TRBV7-2
TGTGCCAGCAGCTTACGGGGAGGGAGCAATCAGCCCCAGCATTTT
CASSLRGGSNQPQHF
>-|TRBJ1-2|-|TRBV12-3/TRBV12-4
TGTGCCAGCAGTAAACAGGGATCTCATGGCTACACCTTC
CASSKQGSHGYTF